These 10 T cell receptor beta chains came from one sample sequenced in a study of shared clonotypes between healthy human individuals. The data were produced by immunoSEQ multiplex PCR, yet TCRdb's version contains in-frame clones alone and is incomplete. The table records some 450,000 clones, roughly three quarters of them present only once. The source material was PBMCs. These receptor sequences come from a woman aged 40-49 years in good health. Some clones in this sample may be carry-over from other donors' samples.

This clone was detected many times. This CDR3 is also generated by other DNA sequences in the sample. The chain is built from TRBV5-6 and TRBJ2-7; perhaps TRBD2 as D (6 bases). The CDR3 consists of 14 residues. Trimming took off 2 bases at V and 4 bases at J, with 13 bases between the two ends. Germline-derived CDR1 and CDR2 are SGHDT and YYEEEE. The CDR3 DNA sequence: TGTGCCAGCAGCTTCTATGGCGGGATATACGAGCAGTACTTC. Residues: CASSFYGGIYEQYF.

This clone was observed once. This chain connects TRBV6-6 to TRBJ2-7; 8 bases map to TRBD1. CDR3 size: 14 residues. Per germline, CDR1 MNHNY and CDR2 SVGAGI (reference sequence). V gave up 6 bases and J gave up 6 bases; unmatched junction bases: 10. The CDR3 DNA sequence: TGTGCCAGCAGCCAGACAGGGGAGTACGGCGAGCAGTACTTC. It is translated as CASSQTGEYGEQYF.

In the case of this clone: Just one base apart from a much larger clone, this may be a read error. The sample carries other DNA sequences with the same CDR3. This rearrangement joins TRBV5-1 to TRBJ1-2; D is unresolved. The CDR3 sequence is 13 residues long. Trimming stripped 2 bases from V and 2 bases from J, with 7 bases between. Germline V gene data show CDR1 as SGHRS and CDR2 as YFSETQ. The CDR3 nucleotides read TGCGCCAGCAGCTTAACGGCAAACTATGGCTACACCTTC. Its translation: CASSLTANYGYTF.

This chain uses TRBV2 with TRBJ2-3; 9 bases align to TRBD2. Per the germline V gene, CDR1 is SNHLY and CDR2 is FYNNEI. V gave up 4 bases and J gave up 6 bases; unmatched junction bases: 2. This CDR3 region has 13 residues. The CDR3 loop reads CASSVAGVDTQYF. In DNA form, the CDR3 reads TGTGCCAGCAGTGTAGCGGGAGTGGATACGCAGTATTTT.

This clone has just a few counts. The CDR3 sequence: CASSEGGYSVGTQYF. In DNA form, the CDR3 reads TGTGCCAGCAGTGAGGGGGGGTATTCGGTCGGGACCCAGTACTTC. This chain joins TRBV2 and TRBJ2-5; the match to TRBD2 covers 7 bases. V dropped 3 bases and J dropped 7; count of bases not matched to a gene: 11. Germline V gene data show CDR1 as SNHLY and CDR2 as FYNNEI. The CDR3 is 15 amino acids.

V is TRBV29-1 and J is TRBJ1-1; D is possibly TRBD1 (6 bases). From germline, CDR1 is SQVTM and CDR2 ANQGSEA. V was clipped by 6 bases and J by 0 bases, with 11 bases between them. The CDR3 consists of 13 residues. Written as DNA, the CDR3 is TGCAGCGTAGGACAGATGTTGAACACTGAAGCTTTCTTT. It codes for CSVGQMLNTEAFF.

This chain joins TRBV19 and TRBJ2-3; D unresolved. Trimming pared 3 bases from V and 6 bases from J, leaving 13 bases between. The V gene's germline CDR1 is LNHDA and CDR2 SQIVND (reference sequence). CDR3 length: 14 residues. The CDR3 loop reads CASSIRGMADTQYF. The CDR3 DNA sequence: TGTGCCAGTAGTATCCGTGGAATGGCGGATACGCAGTATTTT.

Note on this clone: A far larger clone is one base from this, pointing to a likely read error. The same CDR3 also results from other DNA sequences found in this sample. The chain combines TRBV29-1 with TRBJ2-5; D gene unclear. The CDR3 runs 12 residues. Germline V gene data show CDR1 as SQVTM and CDR2 as ANQGSEA. This CDR3 is CSYNGIQETQYF. The CDR3 nucleotides are TGCAGTTACAACGGAATACAAGAGACCCAGTACTTC.

This chain links TRBV4-1 with TRBJ1-2; D uncertain. The CDR3 is 14 residues long. Germline lookup yields CDR1 MGHRA and CDR2 YSYEKL. The V end lost 1 base, the J end lost 4 bases, and 10 bases lay between the germline ends. The CDR3 is CASSQVYSSYGYTF. For the CDR3, the DNA is TGCGCCAGCAGCCAAGTTTACTCATCCTATGGCTACACCTTC.

V usage is TRBV28 and J usage is TRBJ2-7, with TRBD2 matching over 7 bases. Germline values: CDR1 MDHEN, CDR2 SYDVKM. V was pared by 4 bases and J by 4 bases, with 10 bases of the junction left unmatched. The CDR3 extends over 15 amino acids. CDR3 in DNA: TGTGCCAGCAGTTCCACCGGACTAGGTTTATACGAGCAGTACTTC. As protein: CASSSTGLGLYEQYF.